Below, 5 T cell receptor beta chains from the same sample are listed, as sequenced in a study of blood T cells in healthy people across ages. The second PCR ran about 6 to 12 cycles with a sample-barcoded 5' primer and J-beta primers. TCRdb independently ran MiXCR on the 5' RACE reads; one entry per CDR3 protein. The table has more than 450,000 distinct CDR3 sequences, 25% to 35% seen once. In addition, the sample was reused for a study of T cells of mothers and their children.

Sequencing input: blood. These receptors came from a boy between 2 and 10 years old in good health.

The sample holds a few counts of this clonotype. CDR3 region: CASSIWSGGNEQFF. For the CDR3, the DNA is TGTGCCAGCAGTATCTGGAGCGGGGGTAATGAGCAGTTCTTC. The rearrangement joins TRBV27 to TRBJ2-1; 8 bases are a match to TRBD2. CDR1 is MNHEY and CDR2 is SMNVEV in the germline V gene (reference sequence). This CDR3 comprises 14 residues. V trimming: 5 bases; J trimming: 7 bases; junction bases outside the gene matches: 7.

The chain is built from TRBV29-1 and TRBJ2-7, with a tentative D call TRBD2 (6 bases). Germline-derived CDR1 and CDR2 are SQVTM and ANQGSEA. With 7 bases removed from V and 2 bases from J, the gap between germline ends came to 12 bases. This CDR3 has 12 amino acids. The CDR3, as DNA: TGCAGCGGGGGGGACCCGCCCTACGAGCAGTACTTC. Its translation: CSGGDPPYEQYF.

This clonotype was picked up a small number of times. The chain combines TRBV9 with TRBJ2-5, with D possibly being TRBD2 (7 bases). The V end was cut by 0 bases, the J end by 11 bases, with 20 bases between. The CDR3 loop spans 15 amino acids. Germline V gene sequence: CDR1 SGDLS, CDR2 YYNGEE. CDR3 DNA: TGTGCCAGCAGCGTAGATGGTAGCTTAGGGGGGGAGCAGTACTTC. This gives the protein CASSVDGSLGGEQYF.

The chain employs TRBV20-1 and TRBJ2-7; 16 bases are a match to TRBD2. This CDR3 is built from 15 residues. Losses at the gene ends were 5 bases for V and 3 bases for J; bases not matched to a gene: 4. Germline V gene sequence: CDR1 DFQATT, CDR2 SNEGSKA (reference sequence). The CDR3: CSARGLAGGFYEQYF. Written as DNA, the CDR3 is TGCAGTGCTCGGGGACTAGCGGGGGGGTTCTACGAGCAGTACTTC.

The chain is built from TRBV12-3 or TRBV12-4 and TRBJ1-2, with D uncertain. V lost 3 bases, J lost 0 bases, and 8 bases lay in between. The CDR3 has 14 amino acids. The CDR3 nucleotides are TGTGCCAGCAGTTTTGCGGGAGCTAACTATGGCTACACCTTC. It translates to CASSFAGANYGYTF.